A single sample gave rise to the 30 T cell receptor beta chains below, sequenced in a study of T cell clonality in common variable immunodeficiency. Only in-frame clones appear in the TCRdb table, and some are missing; sequencing was by immunoSEQ multiplex PCR. The data show roughly 39,000 clones, with none appearing a single time. Study observations and caveats: Fewer deletions and N-nucleotide insertions were reportedly seen in common variable immunodeficiency TCR beta sequences.

These receptors' antigens are unknown. What was sequenced was peripheral blood mononuclear cells. The receptor set was obtained from a human donor with common variable immunodeficiency.

This clone was seen only a few times. This chain's CDR3 is CSVEGPATGTDTQYF. The covered CDR3 bases are TGCAGCGTTGAAGGCCCGGCGACAGGGACAGATACG. The chain uses TRBV29-1 and TRBJ2-3, with 7 bases lining up with TRBD1. The CDR3 end is not reached by the read, which stops 3 residues before it; the germline J gene fills it in. CDR3 length: 15 residues. Germline V gives CDR1 SQVTM, CDR2 ANQGSEA. After removal of 1 base from V and 3 bases from J, the junction contained 7 bases not matched to a gene.

This clone has only a few counts. With the read ending 3 residues before the CDR3 end, the germline J gene is used to fill in that end. The V call is TRBV19, the J call TRBJ2-3, with 8 bases aligning to TRBD1. The CDR3 covers 14 residues. V was pared by 6 bases and J by 4 bases, with 6 bases of the junction left unmatched. Germline CDR1 reads LNHDA; CDR2 reads SQIVND (reference sequence). The CDR3 sequence is CASSTDRGPDTQYF. Partial CDR3 DNA: TGTGCCAGTAGCACCGACAGGGGCCCAGATACG.

The sample holds a few counts of this clone. Read data end 3 residues before the CDR3 end; the end is taken from the germline J gene. This chain uses TRBV14 with TRBJ2-5; TRBD2 might be the D (5 bases). The CDR3 consists of 13 residues. Per the germline V gene, CDR1 is SGHDN and CDR2 is FVKESK. The V gene lost 1 base and the J gene lost 7 bases, with 10 bases spanning the gap. CDR3 bases read: TGTGCCAGCAGCCAAGCGTCAGGAGGGACC. Translating gives CASSQASGGT. The CDR3 reads in full as CASSQASGGTQYF.

Ten or more counts support this clone. The read terminates 3 residues before the CDR3 end, so the remaining end is supplied by the germline J gene. The chain employs TRBV19 and TRBJ2-2; maybe TRBD2 (7 bases). CDR1 and CDR2 from the germline V gene are LNHDA and SQIVND (reference sequence). CDR3 length equals 13 residues. V gave up 4 bases and J gave up 6 bases, with 9 bases separating them. Partial CDR3 DNA: TGTGCCAGTAGTACGGGGGGCCCCGGGGAG. Its translation: CASSTGGPGE. The entire CDR3 sequence reads CASSTGGPGELFF.

This clone was counted between two and nine times. The sequence runs out 3 residues before the end of the CDR3; the remainder is reconstructed from the germline J gene. This chain joins TRBV19 and TRBJ2-5; 7 bases match TRBD2. The CDR3 spans 13 residues. With V trimmed by 8 bases and J by 5 bases, 8 bases remained unmatched. Germline loops: CDR1 LNHDA, CDR2 SQIVND (reference sequence). The DNA read from the CDR3 is TGTGCCAGTTTACCTTCCGGGGGGGAGACC. Protein: CASLPSGGET. In full, the CDR3 reads CASLPSGGETQYF. The full variable domain, rest sourced from reference TRBV19 and TRBJ2-5, is DGGITQSPKYLFRKEGQNVTLSCEQNLNHDAMYWYRQDPGQGLRLIYYSQIVNDFQKGDIAEGYSVSREKKESFPLTVTSAQKNPTAFYLCASLPSGGETQYFGPGTRLLVL.

As to this clone: The read terminates 3 residues ahead of where the CDR3 ends, so the germline J gene completes it. The chain joins TRBV19 to TRBJ1-5; no clear D gene. The CDR3 is 17 residues long. V dropped 3 bases and J dropped 1 base, with 16 bases sitting between them. Germline V lookup: CDR1 LNHDA, CDR2 SQIVND (reference sequence). The CDR3: CASSIGRGMGSNQPQHF. The covered CDR3 bases are TGTGCCAGTAGTATCGGGCGGGGAATGGGCAGCAATCAGCCC.

This clone was picked up many times. The read ends 3 residues shy of where the CDR3 ends; the end is completed using the germline J gene. The chain recombines TRBV4-1 with TRBJ2-7; perhaps TRBD2 as D (6 bases). The CDR3 covers 16 residues. Germline assignment: CDR1 MGHRA and CDR2 YSYEKL. V gave up 1 base and J gave up 0 bases, with 13 bases separating them. The part of the CDR3 DNA that was read is TGCGCCAGCAGCCAAGTTCCCGGGACTTCCTCCTACGAG. Translated, it gives CASSQVPGTSSYE. The full CDR3 protein is CASSQVPGTSSYEQYF.

Turning to this clone: The read ends 3 residues shy of where the CDR3 ends; the end is completed using the germline J gene. The chain uses TRBV18 and TRBJ2-6, with D uncertain. From germline, CDR1 is KGHSH and CDR2 LQKENI. V dropped 3 bases and J dropped 0 bases, with 15 bases sitting between them. This CDR3 region has 18 residues. Partial CDR3 DNA: TGTGCCAGCTCACCCCCGCTGGCAGGCCCCTCTGGGGCCAACGTC. Its translation: CASSPPLAGPSGANV. The CDR3, in full, reads CASSPPLAGPSGANVLTF.

This clone showed up many times. The read terminates 3 residues before the CDR3 end, so the remaining end is supplied by the germline J gene. The rearrangement uses TRBV19 and TRBJ2-3, with 7 positions matching TRBD2. The CDR3 contains 14 residues. Germline V gives CDR1 LNHDA, CDR2 SQIVND (reference sequence). The V segment lost 3 bases and the J segment 1 base; nucleotides outside the gene matches: 1. Partial CDR3 DNA: TGTGCCAGTAGTATGGGACTACGCACAGATACG. It specifies CASSMGLRTDT. The whole CDR3 sequence reads CASSMGLRTDTQYF.

As to this clone: With the read ending 3 residues before the CDR3 end, the germline J gene is used to fill in that end. The chain uses TRBV19 and TRBJ2-1; 10 nucleotides align to TRBD2. Germline lookup yields CDR1 LNHDA and CDR2 SQIVND (reference sequence). The length of the CDR3 is 16 residues. Unmatched junction bases numbered 6, after V lost 3 bases and J lost 4 bases. The CDR3 reads CASSIVGTSVYNEQFF. Incomplete CDR3 DNA: TGTGCCAGTAGTATCGTAGGGACTAGCGTGTACAATGAG.

This clone was counted a few times. Read coverage stops 3 residues before the CDR3 terminus; the germline J gene supplies the remainder. V and J are TRBV6-2 or TRBV6-3 and TRBJ1-1; D is perhaps TRBD1 (6 bases). This CDR3 region has 15 residues. V was shortened by 2 bases and J by 5 bases, with 15 bases between the two germline ends. CDR1 is MNHEY, CDR2 SVGEGT, per germline. The CDR3 spells CASSYPPGGLTEAFF. The DNA read from the CDR3 is TGTGCCAGCAGTTACCCCCCCGGGGGGCTGACTGAA.

This clone was counted ten times or more. Read coverage stops 3 residues before the CDR3 terminus; the germline J gene supplies the remainder. The rearrangement joins TRBV5-1 to TRBJ2-6, with TRBD1 matching 8 bases. Germline values: CDR1 SGHRS, CDR2 YFSETQ. The V gene end was trimmed by 2 bases and the J gene end by 2 bases; junction bases not matched to a gene: 12. The CDR3 is made up of 19 amino acids. CDR3 residues: CASSLDRQGRGAGANVLTF. Partial CDR3 DNA: TGCGCCAGCAGCTTAGATCGACAGGGGCGAGGGGCTGGGGCCAACGTC.

Notes on this clone: From the germline J gene comes the end of the CDR3, since the read stops 3 residues before it. The chain is built from TRBV19 and TRBJ1-1; 8 bases are shared with TRBD1. J gave up 4 bases and V 6 bases, and 16 bases lay outside the gene matches. The CDR3 totals 17 residues. CDR1 is LNHDA and CDR2 is SQIVND in the germline V gene (reference sequence). The CDR3 bases that were read are TGTGCCAGTAGGTCCAGAACAAGTCCAGGGGGCCGCACTGAA. It translates to CASRSRTSPGGRTE. The CDR3 reads in full as CASRSRTSPGGRTEAFF.

In regard to this clone: The read finishes 3 residues shy of the CDR3 end, and the germline J gene is used to complete it. V is TRBV19 and J is TRBJ2-3, with TRBD1 matching 8 bases. The CDR3 contains 15 residues. CDR1 is LNHDA and CDR2 is SQIVND in the germline V gene (reference sequence). J was trimmed by 7 bases and V by 5 bases; bases with no gene match: 11. CDR3 DNA (partial): TGTGCCAGTAGTTCGCCACGCGCAGGGGGCAATACG. Translating it yields CASSSPRAGGNT. The whole CDR3 sequence is CASSSPRAGGNTQYF.

This clone was seen a handful of times. With the read ending 3 residues before the CDR3 end, the germline J gene is used to fill in that end. The V call is TRBV2, the J call TRBJ2-1; TRBD1 agrees at 7 bases. J lost 8 bases, V lost 3 bases, and 10 bases had no gene match. The CDR3 spans 15 residues. Germline V gene sequence: CDR1 SNHLY, CDR2 FYNNEI. The sequenced part of the CDR3 DNA is TGTGCCAGCAGTGATCCGGGGCCCCAGGGGGATGAG. Amino acids: CASSDPGPQGDE. The whole CDR3 sequence reads CASSDPGPQGDEQFF.

A word on this clone: The read falls 3 residues short of the CDR3 end, and the missing part is taken from the germline J gene. The rearrangement joins TRBV7-2 to TRBJ1-1; no clear D gene. Germline V gene data show CDR1 as SGHTA and CDR2 as FQGNSA. CDR3 size: 12 residues. The CDR3 sequence is CASSLVYPVAFF. The sequenced CDR3 bases are TGTGCCAGCAGCTTAGTTTATCCGGTG. Filled out from reference TRBV7-2 and TRBJ1-1, the complete variable domain reads GAGVSQSPSNKVTEKGKDVELRCDPISGHTALYWYRQSLGQGLEFLIYFQGNSAPDKSGLPSDRFSAERTGGSVSTLTIQRTQQEDSAVYLCASSLVYPVAFFGQGTRLTVV.

The table lists this clone with many counts. The CDR3 end falls 3 residues outside the read, so it is completed with the germline J gene. The V and J genes are TRBV18 and TRBJ2-5; D uncertain. There are 13 residues in the CDR3. The V gene lost 2 bases and the J gene lost 5 bases, with 9 bases spanning the gap. The V gene's germline CDR1 is KGHSH and CDR2 LQKENI. The sequenced CDR3 bases are TGTGCCAGCTCACCAGAACAGATGGAGACC. Its protein is CASSPEQMET. The full CDR3 is CASSPEQMETQYF.

In this sample, this clone turned up a few times. The read comes to an end 3 residues before the CDR3 does, leaving the germline J gene to fill in the end. This sequence joins TRBV7-9 and TRBJ1-4; D unresolved. With 5 bases removed from V and 5 bases from J, the gap between germline ends came to 6 bases. Germline CDR1 reads SEHNR; CDR2 reads FQNEAQ (reference sequence). This CDR3 has 12 amino acids. The CDR3 spells CASSQRNEKLFF. CDR3 bases read: TGTGCCAGCAGCCAAAGGAATGAAAAA.

On this clone itself: The read ends 3 residues early relative to the CDR3; the germline J gene fills the gap. V is TRBV30 and J is TRBJ2-7; tentatively, D is TRBD1 (6 bases). V dropped 0 bases and J dropped 3 bases, with 15 bases sitting between them. This CDR3 has 15 residues. Germline assignment: CDR1 GTSNPN and CDR2 SVGIG (reference sequence). CDR3: CAWSVPLGQNYEQYF. The covered CDR3 bases are TGTGCCTGGAGTGTACCCCTCGGACAGAACTACGAG.

This clone was counted ten times or more. The DNA ends 3 residues before the CDR3 does, and the rest of the CDR3 is filled in from the germline J gene. The V gene is TRBV18, the J gene TRBJ2-3; 13 bases are a match to TRBD2. V dropped 2 bases and J dropped 5; count of bases not matched to a gene: 4. Germline CDR1 reads KGHSH; CDR2 reads LQKENI. CDR3 size: 16 residues. The CDR3 bases that were read are TGTGCCAGCTCACCAGGACTAGCGGGAGAACGAGATACG. Protein sequence: CASSPGLAGERDT. The full-length CDR3 reads as CASSPGLAGERDTQYF.

This clone was detected only a few times. Coverage ceases 3 residues before the CDR3 finishes, and the germline J gene fills in the end. The J gene is TRBJ2-1, the V gene TRBV7-9; 11 nucleotides match TRBD2. From germline, CDR1 is SEHNR and CDR2 FQNEAQ (reference sequence). The ends lost 5 bases at V and 4 bases at J; junction bases unmatched: 4. This CDR3 has 15 amino acids. CDR3 in amino acids: CASSQGTSGYNEQFF. Incomplete CDR3 DNA: TGTGCCAGCAGCCAGGGGACTAGCGGATACAATGAG.

This clone was seen ten or more times. The read stops 3 residues short of the end of the CDR3; the missing end is completed from the germline J gene. The rearrangement links TRBV9 to TRBJ1-1; no clear D. The V gene's germline CDR1 is SGDLS and CDR2 YYNGEE. The CDR3 sequence is 13 residues long. The CDR3 reads CASSASTANRAFF. The DNA read from the CDR3 is TGTGCCAGCAGCGCCTCGACTGCCAACCGA.

With respect to this clone: Sequencing ends 3 residues short of the CDR3 end; the germline J gene provides the rest. V gene TRBV19 combines with J gene TRBJ1-2; 7 positions agree with TRBD1. After removal of 6 bases from V and 3 bases from J, the junction contained 4 bases not matched to a gene. CDR1 LNHDA and CDR2 SQIVND come from the germline V gene (reference sequence). The CDR3 loop spans 13 amino acids. The CDR3 bases that were read are TGTGCCAGTAGCCCCAGGGGGGACTATGGC. It translates to CASSPRGDYG. In full, the CDR3 is CASSPRGDYGYTF.

About this clone: Read coverage stops 3 residues before the CDR3 terminus; the germline J gene supplies the remainder. The genes are TRBV18 and TRBJ1-2, with 7 nucleotides matching TRBD1. The V gene's germline CDR1 is KGHSH and CDR2 LQKENI. V trimming: 6 bases; J trimming: 5 bases; junction bases outside the gene matches: 9. CDR3 length: 14 residues. CDR3 region: CASSPPGQKYGYTF. Partial CDR3 DNA: TGTGCCAGCTCGCCCCCGGGACAGAAATATGGC.

There are many counts of this clone. The read ends 3 residues shy of where the CDR3 ends; the end is completed using the germline J gene. The chain couples TRBV4-2 to TRBJ2-1, with 11 bases lining up with TRBD1. The junction had 13 bases not matched to a gene; V was cut back by 4 bases and J by 5 bases. In germline, CDR1 is LGHNA, CDR2 YNFKEQ. The CDR3 has 18 residues. CDR3 residues: CASSPDRGPIPINNEQFF. The CDR3 DNA, read in part, is TGTGCCAGCAGCCCGGACAGGGGGCCTATTCCAATTAACAATGAG.

In its sample, this clone was seen many times. The read comes to an end 3 residues before the CDR3 does, leaving the germline J gene to fill in the end. V is TRBV19 and J is TRBJ2-2; 9 bases match TRBD1. J lost 6 bases, V lost 6 bases, and 5 bases had no gene match. Germline CDR1 LNHDA, CDR2 SQIVND (reference sequence). The CDR3 spans 14 residues. CDR3: CASRVQGASGELFF. The sequenced part of the CDR3 DNA is TGTGCCAGTAGGGTACAGGGGGCCTCCGGGGAG.

At least ten counts were recorded for this clone. The CDR3 end is not reached by the read, which stops 3 residues before it; the germline J gene fills it in. Other DNA variants within this sample encode the same CDR3. The chain joins TRBV18 to TRBJ1-5; 7 bases agree with TRBD1. V was clipped by 6 bases and J by 4 bases; unmatched bases: 3. The germline gives CDR1 KGHSH, CDR2 LQKENI. This CDR3 has 13 amino acids. CDR3 sequence reads: CASSTTGNQPQHF. CDR3 bases read: TGTGCCAGCTCGACGACAGGGAATCAGCCC.

Comment on this clone: The read ends 3 residues early relative to the CDR3; the germline J gene fills the gap. V and J are TRBV7-9 and TRBJ2-3; D may be TRBD2 (5 bases). This CDR3 spans 15 amino acids. Germline V CDR1 and CDR2: SEHNR, FQNEAQ (reference sequence). Trimming left V 5 bases short and J 2 bases short, with 14 bases between. CDR3 amino acids: CASSDLTGFTDTQYF. The sequenced part of the CDR3 DNA is TGTGCCAGCAGCGACTTGACGGGGTTCACAGATACG. The variable domain in full, with the rest retrieved from reference TRBV7-9 and TRBJ2-3, is DTGVSQNPRHKITKRGQNVTFRCDPISEHNRLYWYRQTLGQGPEFLTYFQNEAQLEKSRLLSDRFSAERPKGSFSTLEIQRTEQGDSAMYLCASSDLTGFTDTQYFGPGTRLTVL.

In the case of this clone: The CDR3 is cut off 3 residues early in the read; its end comes from the germline J gene. V and J are TRBV5-1 and TRBJ2-5; 10 positions match TRBD1. CDR1 and CDR2 (germline): SGHRS, YFSETQ. This CDR3 spans 15 amino acids. The junction had 11 bases not matched to a gene; V was cut back by 7 bases and J by 5 bases. The chain's CDR3 is CASGLTGGVAETQYF. The covered CDR3 bases are TGCGCCAGCGGGTTGACAGGGGGCGTCGCGGAGACC.

Of note for this clone: Coverage ceases 3 residues before the CDR3 finishes, and the germline J gene fills in the end. V is TRBV23-1 and J is TRBJ2-5; D perhaps matches TRBD1 (5 bases). TRBV23-1 is assigned to the ORF class and has an uncertain function. The CDR3 consists of 18 residues. The V gene lost 0 bases and the J gene lost 1 base, with 18 bases spanning the gap. CDR3 residues: CASSQSPPTAPRQETQYF. Incomplete CDR3 DNA: TGCGCCAGCAGTCAATCCCCCCCGACAGCCCCACGCCAAGAGACC.